This entry is about one T cell receptor beta chain. The sample belongs to a study of blood T cell repertoires in COVID-19. Study context: Spain, Italy and the United States supplied samples that represented acute and convalescent COVID-19.

Method: immunoSEQ multiplex PCR; TCRdb's copy keeps in-frame clones and lacks some. The table has around 150,000 clones, 78% seen once. This TCR was recovered from a man aged 55-75 years who had recovered from COVID-19. The sequencing input was peripheral blood.

The CDR3 DNA reads TGTGCTTGGGAGGGGACTAGGTGGGGGACCGGGGAGCTGTTTTTT. Amino acid sequence: CAWEGTRWGTGELFF. The J gene is TRBJ2-2, the V gene TRBV30; 8 nucleotides align to TRBD2. Germline CDR1 and CDR2: GTSNPN and SVGIG (reference sequence). The CDR3 contains 15 residues.